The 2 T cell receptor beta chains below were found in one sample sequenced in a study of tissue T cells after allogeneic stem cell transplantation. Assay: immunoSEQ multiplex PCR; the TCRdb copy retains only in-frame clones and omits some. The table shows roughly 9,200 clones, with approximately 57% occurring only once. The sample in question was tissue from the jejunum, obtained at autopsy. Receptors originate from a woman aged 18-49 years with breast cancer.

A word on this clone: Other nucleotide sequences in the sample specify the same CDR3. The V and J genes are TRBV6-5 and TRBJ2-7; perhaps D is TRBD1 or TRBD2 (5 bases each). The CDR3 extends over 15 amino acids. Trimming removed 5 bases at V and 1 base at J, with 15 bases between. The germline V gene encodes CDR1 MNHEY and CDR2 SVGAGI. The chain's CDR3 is CASSRDRVPSYEQYF. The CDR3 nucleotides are TGTGCCAGCAGTCGGGACCGGGTTCCTTCCTACGAGCAGTACTTC.

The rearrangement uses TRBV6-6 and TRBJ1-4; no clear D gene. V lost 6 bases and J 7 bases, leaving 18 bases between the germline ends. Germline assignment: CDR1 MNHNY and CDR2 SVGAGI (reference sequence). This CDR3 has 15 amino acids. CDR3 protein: CASSAREDGGEKLFF. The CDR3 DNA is TGTGCCAGCAGCGCTAGAGAGGATGGCGGTGAAAAACTGTTTTTT.